This TCR beta chain was sequenced for a study of OX40 agonist ivuxolimab in advanced cancers. Across the study: Dose-escalation patients had hepatocellular carcinoma, melanoma, renal cell or head and neck cancer.

Turning to this clone: The antigen is undetermined.

Patients were excluded for autoimmune disease history or systemic immunosuppression. Germline assignment: CDR1 SGHNT and CDR2 YYREEE (reference sequence). After removal of 4 bases from V and 2 bases from J, the junction contained 9 bases not matched to a gene. This CDR3 region has 15 residues. The repertoire was sequenced with immunoSEQ multiplex PCR; TCRdb's copy has only in-frame clones and lacks some. The table has tens of thousands of clones, about 85% seen once. General study results and limits: The antigen specificity of the peripheral T cells (those that were expanded) was not determined.

The rearrangement uses TRBV5-4 and TRBJ2-7; 7 bases are shared with TRBD1. This sequence was found in an adult with an advanced solid tumor such as melanoma, head and neck, liver or kidney cancer. Sequenced here: CD4+ or CD8+ T cells sorted from blood, sampled in a trial of the OX40 agonist ivuxolimab. The CDR3 bases are TGTGCCAGCAGCCGAGAACAGGGGACCACCTACGAGCAGTACTTC. It translates to CASSREQGTTYEQYF.